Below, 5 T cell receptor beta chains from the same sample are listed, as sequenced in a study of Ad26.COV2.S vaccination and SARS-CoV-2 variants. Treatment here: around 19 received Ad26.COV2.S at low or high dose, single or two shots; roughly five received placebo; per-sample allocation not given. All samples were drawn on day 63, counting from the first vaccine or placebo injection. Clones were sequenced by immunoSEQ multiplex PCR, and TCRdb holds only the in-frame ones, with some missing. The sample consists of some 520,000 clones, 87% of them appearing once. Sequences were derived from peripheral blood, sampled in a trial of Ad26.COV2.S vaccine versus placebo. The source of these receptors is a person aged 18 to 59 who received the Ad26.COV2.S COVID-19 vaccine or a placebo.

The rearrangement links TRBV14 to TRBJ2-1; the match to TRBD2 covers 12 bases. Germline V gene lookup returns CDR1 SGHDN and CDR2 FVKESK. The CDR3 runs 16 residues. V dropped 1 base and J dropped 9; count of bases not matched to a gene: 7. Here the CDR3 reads CASSQAMGLAGPEQFF. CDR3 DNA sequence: TGTGCCAGCAGCCAAGCCATGGGACTAGCGGGCCCTGAGCAGTTCTTC. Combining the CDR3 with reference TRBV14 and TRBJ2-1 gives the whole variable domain EAGVTQFPSHSVIEKGQTVTLRCDPISGHDNLYWYRRVMGKEIKFLLHFVKESKQDESGMPNNRFLAERTGGTYSTLKVQPAELEDSGVYFCASSQAMGLAGPEQFFGPGTRLTVL.

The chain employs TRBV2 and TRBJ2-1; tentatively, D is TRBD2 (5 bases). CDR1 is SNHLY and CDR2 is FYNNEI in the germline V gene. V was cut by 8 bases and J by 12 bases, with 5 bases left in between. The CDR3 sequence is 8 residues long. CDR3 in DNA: TGTGCCAGCGGAGGGCAGTTCTTC. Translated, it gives CASGGQFF.

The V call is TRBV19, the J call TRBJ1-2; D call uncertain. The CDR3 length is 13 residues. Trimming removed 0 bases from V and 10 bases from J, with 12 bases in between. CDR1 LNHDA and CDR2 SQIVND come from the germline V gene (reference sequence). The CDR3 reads CASSIDPGLDYTF. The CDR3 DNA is TGTGCCAGTAGTATAGATCCCGGACTGGACTACACCTTC.

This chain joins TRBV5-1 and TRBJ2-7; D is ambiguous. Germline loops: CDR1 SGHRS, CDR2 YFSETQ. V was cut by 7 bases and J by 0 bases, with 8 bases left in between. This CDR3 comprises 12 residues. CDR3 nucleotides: TGCGCCAGCGGGCCGGACTCCTACGAGCAGTACTTC. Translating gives CASGPDSYEQYF.

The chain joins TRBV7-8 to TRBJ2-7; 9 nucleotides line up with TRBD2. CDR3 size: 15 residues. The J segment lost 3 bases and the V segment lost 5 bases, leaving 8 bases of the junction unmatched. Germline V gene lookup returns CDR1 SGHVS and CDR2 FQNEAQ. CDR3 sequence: CASSPVAGAGYEQYF. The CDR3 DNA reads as TGTGCCAGCAGCCCGGTAGCGGGAGCTGGCTACGAGCAGTACTTC. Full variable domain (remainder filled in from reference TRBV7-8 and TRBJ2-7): GAGVSQSPRYKVAKRGQDVALRCDPISGHVSLFWYQQALGQGPEFLTYFQNEAQLDKSGLPSDRFFAERPEGSVSTLKIQRTQQEDSAVYLCASSPVAGAGYEQYFGPGTRLTVT.